This TCR beta chain was found in a study of post-analysis software for immune sequencing data. Background on the study: The patients showed relapsing-remitting, secondary progressive and progressive-relapsing multiple sclerosis courses. Findings and caveats of the study: Patients carried four or five TRBV segments more frequently than controls did, and TRBV5-6, TRBV5-1 and TRBV20-1 were among them. The F measure placed samples prepared in the same batch into strongly shared clusters. People with multiple sclerosis had a significantly lower normalized Chao1 diversity than controls did.

Built from TCR beta cDNA, the libraries had unique molecular identifiers in them. T cells, about 0.95 to 11 million of them, yielded some 500,000 cDNA molecules. TCRdb recomputed calls from the PCR reads with MiXCR, one row per CDR3 protein. Altogether roughly 400,000 distinct CDR3 sequences are present, approximately 38% being singletons, with the ten largest covering about 8%. Trimming pared 9 bases from V and 1 base from J, leaving 12 bases between. There are 14 residues in the CDR3. Germline CDR1 SGHTA, CDR2 FQGNSA. Worth noting for this clonotype: Its antigen is undetermined.

Sequenced sample: blood. This clonotype was sampled from a girl aged 2-10 years with multiple sclerosis. This sequence joins TRBV7-2 and TRBJ2-2; D remains unclear. The CDR3 spells CASTLRWNTGELFF. Written as DNA, the CDR3 is TGTGCCAGTACCCTAAGGTGGAACACCGGGGAGCTGTTTTTT.